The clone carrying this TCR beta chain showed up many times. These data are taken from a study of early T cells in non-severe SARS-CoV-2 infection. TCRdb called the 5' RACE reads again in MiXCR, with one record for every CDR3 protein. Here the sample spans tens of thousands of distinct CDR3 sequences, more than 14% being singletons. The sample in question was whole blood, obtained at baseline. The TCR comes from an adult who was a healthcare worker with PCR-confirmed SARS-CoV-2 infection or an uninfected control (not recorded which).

CDR3 residues: CASSQRGDGELFF. CDR3 in DNA: TGTGCCAGCAGCCAACGAGGGGACGGGGAGCTGTTTTTT. The gene calls are TRBV7-3 and TRBJ2-2, with D tentatively TRBD1 or TRBD2 (5 bases each). With 5 bases removed from V and 7 bases from J, the gap between germline ends came to 11 bases. Germline CDR1 is SGHTA and CDR2 is FQGTGA. The CDR3 length is 13 residues.